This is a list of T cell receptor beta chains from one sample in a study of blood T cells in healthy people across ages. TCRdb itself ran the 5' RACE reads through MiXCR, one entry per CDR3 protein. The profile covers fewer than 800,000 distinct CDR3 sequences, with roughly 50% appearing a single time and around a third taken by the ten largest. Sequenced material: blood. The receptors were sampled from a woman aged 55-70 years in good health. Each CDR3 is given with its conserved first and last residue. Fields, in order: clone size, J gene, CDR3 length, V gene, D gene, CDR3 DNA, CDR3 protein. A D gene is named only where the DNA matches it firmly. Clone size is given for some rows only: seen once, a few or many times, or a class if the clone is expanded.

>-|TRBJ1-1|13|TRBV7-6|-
TGTGCCAGCAGACCCTACGGAGGTACTGAAGCTTTCTTT
CASRPYGGTEAFF
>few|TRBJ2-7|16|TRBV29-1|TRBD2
TGCAGCGTTGAGGGAGGGAGCGGGAGCTCCTACAATGAGCAGTACTTC
CSVEGGSGSSYNEQYF
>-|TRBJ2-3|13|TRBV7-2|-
TGTGTCAGCAGCGCCGCTTGGCAAGATACGCAGTATTTT
CVSSAAWQDTQYF
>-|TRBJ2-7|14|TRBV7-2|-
TGTGCCAGCAGCTTGGGTGGGGTTTACAATGAGCAGTACTTC
CASSLGGVYNEQYF
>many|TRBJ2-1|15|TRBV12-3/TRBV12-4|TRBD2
TGTGCCAGCAGTCCCGGGACTACTACCTACAATGAGCAGTTCTTC
CASSPGTTTYNEQFF
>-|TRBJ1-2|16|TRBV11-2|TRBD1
TGTGCCAGCAGCTTAGGGGAGGGACAGTCAAACTATGGCTACACCTTC
CASSLGEGQSNYGYTF
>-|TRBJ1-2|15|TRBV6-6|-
TGTGCCAGCAGTTACTCTGAGACAAGCCCGTATGGCTACACCTTC
CASSYSETSPYGYTF
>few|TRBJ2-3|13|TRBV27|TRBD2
TGTGCCAGCAGTTCTAGCGGGAGAGGTACGCAGTATTTT
CASSSSGRGTQYF
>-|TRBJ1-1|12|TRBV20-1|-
TGCAGTGCTAGAGGGAGTGCGGGTGAAGCTTTCTTT
CSARGSAGEAFF
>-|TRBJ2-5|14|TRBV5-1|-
TGCGCCAGCAGCTTGGGCCAGGGGGGACTCGAGCGGTACTTC
CASSLGQGGLERYF
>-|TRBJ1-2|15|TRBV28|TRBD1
TGTGCCAGCAGTGCAACCGGGACAGCTAACTATGGCTACACCTTC
CASSATGTANYGYTF
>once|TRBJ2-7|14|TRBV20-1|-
TGCAGTGCTGTTCCCCCCGGGGTCTCCTACGAGCAGTACTTC
CSAVPPGVSYEQYF
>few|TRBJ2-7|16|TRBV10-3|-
TGTGCCATCAGTGATCACCTAAGAGGGCCCTCCTACGAGCAGTACTTC
CAISDHLRGPSYEQYF
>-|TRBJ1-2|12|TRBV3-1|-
TGTGCCAGCAGCCCAGGACAGACGGGCTACACCTTC
CASSPGQTGYTF
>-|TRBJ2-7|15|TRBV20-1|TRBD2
TGCAGTGCCAGTTCCCCGGGAGGGCCTCGGAATGAGCAGTACTTC
CSASSPGGPRNEQYF
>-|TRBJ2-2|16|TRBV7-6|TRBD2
TGTGCCAGCAGCTCGGGACTAACAAAGGACACCGGGGAGCTGTTTTTT
CASSSGLTKDTGELFF
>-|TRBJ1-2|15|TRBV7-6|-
TGTGCCAGCAGCTTAACGGGGGGCAACATGGATGGCTACACCTTC
CASSLTGGNMDGYTF
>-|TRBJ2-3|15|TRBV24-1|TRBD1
TGTGCCACCAGTGACAGGACAGGGCGGACAGATACGCAGTATTTT
CATSDRTGRTDTQYF
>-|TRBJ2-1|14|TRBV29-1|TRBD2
TGCAGCGTTGGGGGGACTAGCTGGTTGAATGAGCAGTTCTTC
CSVGGTSWLNEQFF
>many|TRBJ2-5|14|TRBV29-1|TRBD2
TGCAGCGTCCCGGGACTAGCGGGAGCAGAGACCCAGTACTTC
CSVPGLAGAETQYF
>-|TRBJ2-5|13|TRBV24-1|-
TGTGCCACCAGCAGGGGTTTCCAAGAGACCCAGTACTTC
CATSRGFQETQYF
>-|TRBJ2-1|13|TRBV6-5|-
TGTGCCAGCAGTAGGGGGGGCTGGAATGAGCAGTTCTTC
CASSRGGWNEQFF
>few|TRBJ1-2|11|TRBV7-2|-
TGTGCCATCTTGGGGAACTATGGCTACACCTTC
CAILGNYGYTF
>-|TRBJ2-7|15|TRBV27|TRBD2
TGTGCCAGCAGTCATAATTACGGACTAGCCTACGAGCAGTACTTC
CASSHNYGLAYEQYF
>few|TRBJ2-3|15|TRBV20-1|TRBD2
TGCAGTGCCCTCGGCCTAGCGGGACTCACAGATACGCAGTATTTT
CSALGLAGLTDTQYF
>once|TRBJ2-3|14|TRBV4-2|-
TGTGCCAGCAGCCCCCCCCGAGAGGCAGATACGCAGTATTTT
CASSPPREADTQYF
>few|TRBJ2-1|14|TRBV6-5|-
TGTGCCAGCAGTTACGGGGCGGAGTACAATGAGCAGTTCTTC
CASSYGAEYNEQFF
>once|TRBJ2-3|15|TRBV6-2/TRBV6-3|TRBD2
TGTGCCAGCAGTTACTCTAGCGGGAGTTTGGATACGCAGTATTTT
CASSYSSGSLDTQYF
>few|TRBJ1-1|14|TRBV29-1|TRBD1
TGCAGCGTTCACCGGGACAGGGTAAACACTGAAGCTTTCTTT
CSVHRDRVNTEAFF
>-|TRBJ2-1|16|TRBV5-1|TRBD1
TGCGCCAGCAGCCCTGGCGGACAGGGGGGCTACAATGAGCAGTTCTTC
CASSPGGQGGYNEQFF
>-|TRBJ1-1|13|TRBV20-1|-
TGCAGTGCCCTCCGAGGGGGGAACACTGAAGCTTTCTTT
CSALRGGNTEAFF
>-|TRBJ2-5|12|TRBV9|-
TGTGCCAGCAGCGTAGCTGGGGAGACCCAGTACTTC
CASSVAGETQYF
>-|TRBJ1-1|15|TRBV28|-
TGTGCCAGCAGAGGACCCGGGGAACGGGGCACTGAAGCTTTCTTT
CASRGPGERGTEAFF
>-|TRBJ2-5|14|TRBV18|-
TGTGCCAGCTCACCTGGGACCGAACGAGAGACCCAGTACTTC
CASSPGTERETQYF
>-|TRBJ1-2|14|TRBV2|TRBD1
TGTGCCAGCAGGACCCGGACAGGGCCCTATGGCTACACCTTC
CASRTRTGPYGYTF
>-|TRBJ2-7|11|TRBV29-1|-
TGCAGCGTCGCGATAGAATACGAGCAGTACTTC
CSVAIEYEQYF
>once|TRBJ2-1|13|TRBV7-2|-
TGTGCCAGCAGCTTAATACAGGGCAATGAGCAGTTCTTC
CASSLIQGNEQFF
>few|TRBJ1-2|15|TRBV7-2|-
TGTGCCAGCAGCTTTGACCCAGGGCAGGGTCAGGGCTACACCTTC
CASSFDPGQGQGYTF
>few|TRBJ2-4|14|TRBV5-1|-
TGCGCCAGCAGCTCTACGGAACCCTGGAACATTCAGTACTTC
CASSSTEPWNIQYF
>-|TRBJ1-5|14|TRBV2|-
TGTGCCAGCAGTAGAGACGTGGGCAATCAGCCCCAGCATTTT
CASSRDVGNQPQHF